Described below is a single TCR beta chain sequence and its context. The antigen remains undetermined. A sort by CD45RO/CCR7/CD25/CD127/CD95/CD27 yielded CD4+ naive, central memory, regulatory and stem cell-like memory cells. The data are from a study of beta chain features in type 1 diabetes. Study-wide results and limits: All four CD4+ subsets from Type 1 diabetes patients carried moderately but significantly shorter TCRB CDR3s.

The CDR3 covers 13 residues. Trimming removed 0 bases at V and 12 bases at J, with 18 bases between. Germline-derived CDR1 and CDR2 are GTSNPN and SVGIG (reference sequence). Every isolated RNA sample was fully reverse transcribed, so sequencing captured expressed TCRB transcripts. Some clones are missing from TCRdb's copy, which holds only in-frame ones; the method was immunoSEQ multiplex PCR. The repertoire includes approximately 150,000 clones, 13% of them detected once, and under 1.5% sits in the top ten. The receptor was isolated from a man between 18 and 29 years old with type 1 diabetes. The chain carries TRBV30 and TRBJ2-7; D remains unclear. The sample taken for sequencing was central memory CD4+ T cells from blood. This CDR3 is CAWSVLGPSRPYF. The CDR3 coding sequence is TGTGCCTGGAGTGTCCTGGGCCCCAGTCGACCGTACTTC.